The clone carrying this T cell receptor (beta chain) was picked up many times. Antigen: not known. This sample was included in a study of early T cells in non-severe SARS-CoV-2 infection. Study summary: Sequencing was performed on bulk RNA from unsorted whole blood, leaving chains unpaired. General study points: Lookups in VDJdb leaned toward anti-spike CD8 responses and missed private and CD4 specificities.

Unique molecular identifiers were attached to individual cDNA molecules. In TCRdb, the 5' RACE reads were re-called with MiXCR into one record per CDR3 protein. The data show tens of thousands of distinct CDR3 sequences, under 13% seen once. Per germline, CDR1 SGHTA and CDR2 FQGNSA. The germline V and J ends were trimmed by 3 bases and 6 bases, with 9 bases remaining between them. The CDR3 has 12 residues. V gene TRBV7-2 combines with J gene TRBJ2-7; no firm D call. The TCR originated in an adult who was a healthcare worker with PCR-confirmed SARS-CoV-2 infection or an uninfected control (not recorded which). The sequencing input was whole blood. The CDR3 loop is CASSLSVGEQYF. The CDR3 DNA sequence: TGTGCCAGCAGCTTGTCAGTCGGCGAGCAGTACTTC. Full variable domain (outside the CDR3, taken from reference TRBV7-2 and TRBJ2-7): GAGVSQSPSNKVTEKGKDVELRCDPISGHTALYWYRQSLGQGLEFLIYFQGNSAPDKSGLPSDRFSAERTGGSVSTLTIQRTQQEDSAVYLCASSLSVGEQYFGPGTRLTVT.